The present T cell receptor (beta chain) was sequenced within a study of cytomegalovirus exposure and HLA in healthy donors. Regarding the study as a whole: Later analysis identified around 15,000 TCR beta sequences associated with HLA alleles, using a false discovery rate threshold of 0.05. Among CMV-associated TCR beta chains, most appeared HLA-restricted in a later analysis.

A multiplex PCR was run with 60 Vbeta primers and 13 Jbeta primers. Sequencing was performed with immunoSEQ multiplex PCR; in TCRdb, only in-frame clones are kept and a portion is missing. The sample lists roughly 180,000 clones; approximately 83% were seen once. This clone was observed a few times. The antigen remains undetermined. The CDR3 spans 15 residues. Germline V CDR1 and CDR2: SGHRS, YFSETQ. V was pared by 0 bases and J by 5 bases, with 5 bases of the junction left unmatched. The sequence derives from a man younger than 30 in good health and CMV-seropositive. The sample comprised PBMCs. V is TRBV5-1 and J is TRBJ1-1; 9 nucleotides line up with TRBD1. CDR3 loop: CASSLGQGVETEAFF. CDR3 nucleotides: TGCGCCAGCAGCTTGGGACAGGGGGTGGAAACTGAAGCTTTCTTT.